This T cell receptor (beta chain) was sequenced for a study of OX40 agonist ivuxolimab in advanced cancers. The repertoire was sequenced with immunoSEQ multiplex PCR; TCRdb's copy has only in-frame clones and lacks some. This sample has about 40,000 clones; 88% occur once, and the top ten carry 9.5% to 15%. The origin of this receptor is an adult with an advanced solid tumor such as melanoma, head and neck, liver or kidney cancer. The material was CD4+ or CD8+ T cells sorted from blood, obtained in a trial of the OX40 agonist ivuxolimab.

CDR3: CASSVEPGRDNEQFF. In DNA, the CDR3 is TGTGCCAGCAGCGTAGAACCGGGAAGGGATAATGAGCAGTTCTTC. The V and J genes are TRBV9 and TRBJ2-1, with a tentative D call TRBD2 (5 bases). V was cut by 0 bases and J by 7 bases, with 14 bases left in between. CDR3 length: 15 residues. The germline CDR1 and CDR2 sequences are SGDLS and YYNGEE.